A single sample is the source of the 13 T cell receptor beta chains below, sequenced in a study of blood T cell repertoires in COVID-19. Here immunoSEQ multiplex PCR was the method, and the copy in TCRdb shows in-frame clones only, minus some. This sample has 7,000 or so clones, with 70% to 90% found just once. Sequencing was performed on peripheral blood. The receptors come from a man aged 65 to 79 with active COVID-19.

The rearrangement links TRBV4-1 to TRBJ2-3; possibly TRBD1 for D (5 bases). The germline V gene has CDR1 MGHRA and CDR2 YSYEKL. Trimming left V 3 bases short and J 2 bases short, with 15 bases between. This CDR3 comprises 16 residues. The CDR3 is CASSQLQSGHTDTQYF. As DNA, the CDR3 is TGCGCCAGCAGCCAGTTACAATCAGGGCACACAGATACGCAGTATTTT.

There are a few counts of this clone. V is TRBV19 and J is TRBJ1-4, with D tentatively TRBD1 (5 bases). Germline loops: CDR1 LNHDA, CDR2 SQIVND (reference sequence). The CDR3 has 17 amino acids. Trimming left V 5 bases short and J 0 bases short, with 16 bases between. The CDR3 protein is CASSERTPGATNEKLFF. In DNA, the CDR3 is TGTGCCAGTAGTGAACGGACACCGGGTGCAACTAATGAAAAACTGTTTTTT.

This chain links TRBV27 with TRBJ1-1, with D uncertain. Germline V CDR1 and CDR2: MNHEY, SMNVEV (reference sequence). The CDR3 runs to 11 residues. Trimming stripped 4 bases from V and 5 bases from J, with 5 bases between. The CDR3 sequence: CASSYGTEAFF. The CDR3 DNA follows: TGTGCCAGCAGTTACGGGACTGAAGCTTTCTTT.

This sequence joins TRBV5-1 and TRBJ2-7, with 14 bases identical to TRBD2. The CDR3 runs to 17 residues. In germline, CDR1 is SGHRS, CDR2 YFSETQ. V lost 2 bases, J lost 5 bases, and 9 bases stayed unmatched. This CDR3 is CASSLSPGLAGVNEQYF. CDR3 sequence (DNA): TGCGCCAGCAGCTTATCTCCGGGACTAGCGGGGGTAAACGAGCAGTACTTC.

The gene calls are TRBV19 and TRBJ2-3; 9 positions match TRBD1. The CDR3 runs to 16 residues. Trimming cost V 3 bases and J 5 bases; bases outside gene matches: 9. The V gene's germline CDR1 is LNHDA and CDR2 SQIVND (reference sequence). The CDR3 DNA reads TGTGCCAGTAGTATCTTACGGACAGGGGCGGGAGATACGCAGTATTTT. Its protein product is CASSILRTGAGDTQYF.

This rearrangement joins TRBV5-5 to TRBJ2-7, with unresolved D. CDR1 is SGHKS and CDR2 is YYEKEE in the germline V gene (reference sequence). V lost 3 bases to trimming and J lost 4 bases, with 8 bases between them. This CDR3 is built from 12 residues. Written as DNA, the CDR3 is TGTGCCAGCAGCTCCCTCGGGTACGAGCAGTACTTC. Protein product: CASSSLGYEQYF.

The chain joins TRBV6-7 to TRBJ1-5, with TRBD1 matching over 10 bases. TRBV6-7 is designated an ORF whose function remains uncertain. This CDR3 contains 23 residues. The V and J ends lost 2 bases and 0 bases, in that order; junction bases with no gene match: 22. The CDR3 protein is CASSYPNSGQGVDLLYSNQPQHF. CDR3 bases: TGTGCCAGCAGTTACCCAAACTCCGGACAGGGGGTCGATCTTCTATATAGCAATCAGCCCCAGCATTTT.

The chain links TRBV9 to TRBJ2-1; D is perhaps TRBD1 (6 bases). Trimming left V 4 bases short and J 2 bases short, with 13 bases between. The CDR3 is 15 amino acids. Looked up from germline, CDR1 is SGDLS and CDR2 is YYNGEE. CDR3 sequence reads: CASSLGQGTYNEQFF. The CDR3 DNA is TGTGCCAGCAGCCTGGGTCAGGGGACCTACAATGAGCAGTTCTTC.

The chain carries TRBV5-1 and TRBJ1-1; the D gene is possibly TRBD1 (5 bases). Trimming shortened V by 3 bases and J by 6 bases, and 24 bases separated the two germline ends. The V gene's germline CDR1 is SGHRS and CDR2 YFSETQ. This CDR3 has 17 amino acids. The CDR3 loop is CASSSSRGGAQVPEAFF. The DNA of the CDR3 is TGCGCCAGCAGCTCCTCGCGGGGTGGGGCGCAGGTCCCTGAAGCTTTCTTT.

This sequence joins TRBV5-6 and TRBJ2-1, with D possibly being TRBD1 (5 bases). The germline CDR1 and CDR2 sequences are SGHDT and YYEEEE. This CDR3 has 13 residues. Trimming shortened V by 7 bases and J by 5 bases, and 13 bases separated the two germline ends. The CDR3 DNA is TGTGCCAGCGCTAGTGACAGCCACAATGAGCAGTTCTTC. Translation gives CASASDSHNEQFF. The full variable domain, completed using reference TRBV5-6 and TRBJ2-1, is DAGVTQSPTHLIKTRGQQVTLRCSPKSGHDTVSWYQQALGQGPQFIFQYYEEEERQRGNFPDRFSGHQFPNYSSELNVNALLLGDSALYLCASASDSHNEQFFGPGTRLTVL.

This chain links TRBV7-2 with TRBJ2-5; TRBD2 aligns across 11 bases. V shed 4 bases and J 0 bases; nucleotides not matched to a gene: 7. Germline V CDR1 and CDR2: SGHTA, FQGNSA. The CDR3 runs to 17 residues. The CDR3 is CASSYTGTSGYQETQYF. CDR3 bases: TGTGCCAGCAGCTATACCGGGACTAGCGGCTACCAAGAGACCCAGTACTTC.

The rearrangement links TRBV28 to TRBJ1-2, with a weak D call TRBD1 (5 bases). Germline assignment: CDR1 MDHEN and CDR2 SYDVKM. CDR3 length: 14 amino acids. The V end lost 8 bases, the J end lost 5 bases, and 18 bases lay between the germline ends. CDR3 nucleotides: TGTGCCAGCTGTAGGGGCGGGGAACATTATGGCTACACCTTC. Encoded protein: CASCRGGEHYGYTF.

V is TRBV11-2 and J is TRBJ2-7; no definite D call. The ends were cut back, 1 base at V and 4 bases at J, with 5 bases in the middle. CDR1 SGHAT and CDR2 FQNNGV come from the germline V gene. The CDR3 has 12 amino acids. CDR3 DNA sequence: TGTGCCAGCAGCTTAGTTCTATACGAGCAGTACTTC. Protein product: CASSLVLYEQYF. The entire variable domain, with the rest obtained from reference TRBV11-2 and TRBJ2-7, is as follows: EAGVAQSPRYKIIEKRQSVAFWCNPISGHATLYWYQQILGQGPKLLIQFQNNGVVDDSQLPKDRFSAERLKGVDSTLKIQPAKLEDSAVYLCASSLVLYEQYFGPGTRLTVT.